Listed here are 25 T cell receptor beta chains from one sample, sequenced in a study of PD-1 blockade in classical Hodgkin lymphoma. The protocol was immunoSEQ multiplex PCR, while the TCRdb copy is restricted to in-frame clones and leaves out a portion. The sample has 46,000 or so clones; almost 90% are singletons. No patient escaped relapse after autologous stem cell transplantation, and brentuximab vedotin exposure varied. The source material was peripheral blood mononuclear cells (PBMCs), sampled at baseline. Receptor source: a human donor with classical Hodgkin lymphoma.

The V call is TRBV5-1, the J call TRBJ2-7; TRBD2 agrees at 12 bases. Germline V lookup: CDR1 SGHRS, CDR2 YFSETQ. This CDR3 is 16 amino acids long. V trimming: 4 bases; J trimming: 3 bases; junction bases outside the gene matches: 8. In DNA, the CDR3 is TGCGCCAGCAGCACAGGACTAGCGGGAACGGGCTACGAGCAGTACTTC. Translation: CASSTGLAGTGYEQYF.

The CDR3, as DNA: TGTGCCAGCAGCTTAGACACGGCTGAAGCTTTCTTT. This codes for CASSLDTAEAFF. The chain links TRBV5-4 to TRBJ1-1; D gene uncertain. Germline CDR1 reads SGHNT; CDR2 reads YYREEE (reference sequence). Trimming stripped 2 bases from V and 6 bases from J, with 8 bases between. The CDR3 covers 12 residues.

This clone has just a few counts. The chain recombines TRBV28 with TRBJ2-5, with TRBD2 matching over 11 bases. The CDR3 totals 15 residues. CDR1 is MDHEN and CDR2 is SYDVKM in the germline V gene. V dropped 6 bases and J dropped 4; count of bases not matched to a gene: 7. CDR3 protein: CASSLAGGPRETQYF. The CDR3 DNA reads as TGTGCCAGCAGCTTAGCGGGGGGGCCGAGAGAGACCCAGTACTTC.

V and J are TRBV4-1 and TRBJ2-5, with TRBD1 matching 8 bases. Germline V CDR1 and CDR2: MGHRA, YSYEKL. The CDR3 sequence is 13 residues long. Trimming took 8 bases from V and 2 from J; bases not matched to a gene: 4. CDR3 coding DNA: TGCGCCAGCCGAAGGACAGGGCAAGAGACCCAGTACTTC. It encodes CASRRTGQETQYF.

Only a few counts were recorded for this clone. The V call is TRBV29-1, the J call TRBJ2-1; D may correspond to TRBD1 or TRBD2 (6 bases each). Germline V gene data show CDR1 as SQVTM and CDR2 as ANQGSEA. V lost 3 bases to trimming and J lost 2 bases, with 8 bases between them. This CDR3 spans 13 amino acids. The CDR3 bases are TGCAGCGTTGATGGGGGGCCCTACAATGAGCAGTTCTTC. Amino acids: CSVDGGPYNEQFF.

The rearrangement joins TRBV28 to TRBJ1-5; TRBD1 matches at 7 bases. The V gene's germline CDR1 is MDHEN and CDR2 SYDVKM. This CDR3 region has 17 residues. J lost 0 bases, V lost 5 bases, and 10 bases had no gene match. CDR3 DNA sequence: TGTGCCAGCAGTCCACCCACAGGGGCGGGTAGCAATCAGCCCCAGCATTTT. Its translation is CASSPPTGAGSNQPQHF.

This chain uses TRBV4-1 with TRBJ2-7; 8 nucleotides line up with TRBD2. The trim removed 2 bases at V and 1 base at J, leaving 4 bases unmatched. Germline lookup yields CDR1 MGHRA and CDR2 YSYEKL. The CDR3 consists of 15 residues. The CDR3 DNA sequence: TGCGCCAGCAGCCAACAAACGGGAGGGTCCTACGAGCAGTACTTC. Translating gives CASSQQTGGSYEQYF.

The CDR3 DNA reads as TGCAGTCCGATTAATACGCAGTATTTT. Amino acids: CSPINTQYF. The chain couples TRBV20-1 to TRBJ2-3, with D uncertain. Trimming took off 8 bases at V and 7 bases at J, with 7 bases between the two ends. Germline CDR1 DFQATT, CDR2 SNEGSKA (reference sequence). The CDR3 length is 9 residues.

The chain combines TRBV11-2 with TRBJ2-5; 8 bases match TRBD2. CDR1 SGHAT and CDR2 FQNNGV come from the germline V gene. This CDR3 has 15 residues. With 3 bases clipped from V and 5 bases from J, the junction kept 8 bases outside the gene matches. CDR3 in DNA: TGTGCCAGCAGCTTGAGCGGGAGTCAGATGGAGACCCAGTACTTC. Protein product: CASSLSGSQMETQYF.

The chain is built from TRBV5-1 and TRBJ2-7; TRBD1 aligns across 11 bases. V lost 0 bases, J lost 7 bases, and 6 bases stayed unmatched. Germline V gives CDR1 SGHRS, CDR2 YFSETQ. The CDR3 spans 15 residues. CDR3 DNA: TGCGCCAGCAGCTTGGTAGGACAGGGGGCGGATGAGCAGTACTTC. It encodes CASSLVGQGADEQYF.

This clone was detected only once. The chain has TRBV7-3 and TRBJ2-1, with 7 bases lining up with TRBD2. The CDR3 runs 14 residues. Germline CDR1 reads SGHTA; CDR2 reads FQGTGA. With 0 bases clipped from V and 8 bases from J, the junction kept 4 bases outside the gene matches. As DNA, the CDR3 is TGTGCCAGCAGCTTAACTCCGGGGAGGGATGAGCAGTTCTTC. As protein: CASSLTPGRDEQFF.

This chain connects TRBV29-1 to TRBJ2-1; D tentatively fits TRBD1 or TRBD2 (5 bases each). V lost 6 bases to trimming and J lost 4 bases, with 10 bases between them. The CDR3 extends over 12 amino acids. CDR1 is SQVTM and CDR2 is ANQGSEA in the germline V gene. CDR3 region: CSVGPGYNEQFF. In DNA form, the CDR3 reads TGCAGCGTGGGACCGGGGTACAATGAGCAGTTCTTC.

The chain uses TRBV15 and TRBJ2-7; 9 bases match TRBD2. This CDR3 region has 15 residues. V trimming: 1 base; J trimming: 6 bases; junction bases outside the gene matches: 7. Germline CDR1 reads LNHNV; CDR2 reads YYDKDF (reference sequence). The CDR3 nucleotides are TGTGCCACCAGCAGAGTGGTGCGGGGGGGCTTCGAGCAGTACTTC. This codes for CATSRVVRGGFEQYF.

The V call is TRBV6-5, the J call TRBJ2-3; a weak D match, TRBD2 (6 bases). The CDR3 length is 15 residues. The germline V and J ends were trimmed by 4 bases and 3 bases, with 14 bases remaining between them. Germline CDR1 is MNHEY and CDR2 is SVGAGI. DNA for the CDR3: TGTGCCAGCAGTTCACTTAGCGGAGTTACAGATACGCAGTATTTT. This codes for CASSSLSGVTDTQYF.

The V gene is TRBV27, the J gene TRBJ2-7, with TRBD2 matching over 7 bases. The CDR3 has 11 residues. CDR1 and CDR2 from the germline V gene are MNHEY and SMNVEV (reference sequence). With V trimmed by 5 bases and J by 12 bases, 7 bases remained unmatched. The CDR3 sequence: CASSRGLRAYF. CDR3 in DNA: TGTGCCAGCAGTAGGGGACTACGTGCGTACTTC.

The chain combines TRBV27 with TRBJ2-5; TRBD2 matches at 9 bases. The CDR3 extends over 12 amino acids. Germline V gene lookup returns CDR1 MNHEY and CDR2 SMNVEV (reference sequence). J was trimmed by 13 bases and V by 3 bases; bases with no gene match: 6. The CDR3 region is CASSLGRGGAYF. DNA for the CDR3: TGTGCCAGCAGTTTGGGGCGGGGGGGCGCGTACTTC.

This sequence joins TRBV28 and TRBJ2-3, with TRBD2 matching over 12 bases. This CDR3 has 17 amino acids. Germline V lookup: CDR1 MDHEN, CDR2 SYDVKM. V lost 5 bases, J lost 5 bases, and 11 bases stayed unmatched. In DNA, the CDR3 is TGTGCCAGCAGTCCACTCCCTAGCGGGGGGGCCGGAGATACGCAGTATTTT. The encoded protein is CASSPLPSGGAGDTQYF.

Written as DNA, the CDR3 is TGCGCCAGCAGCCCGACGGTTTCCGGGAGTTACAATGAGCAGTTCTTC. Translated, it gives CASSPTVSGSYNEQFF. The J gene is TRBJ2-1, the V gene TRBV4-3; possible D gene TRBD2, 6 bases. Germline-derived CDR1 and CDR2 are LGHNA and YSLEER. V lost 4 bases and J lost 4, with 17 bases in between. The CDR3 runs to 16 residues.

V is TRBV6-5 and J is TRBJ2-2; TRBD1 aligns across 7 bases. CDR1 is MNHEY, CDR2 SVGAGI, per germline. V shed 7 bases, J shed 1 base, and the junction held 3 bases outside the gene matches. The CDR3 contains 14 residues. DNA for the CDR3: TGTGCCAGCACCGGACAGGAGAACACCGGGGAGCTGTTTTTT. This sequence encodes CASTGQENTGELFF.

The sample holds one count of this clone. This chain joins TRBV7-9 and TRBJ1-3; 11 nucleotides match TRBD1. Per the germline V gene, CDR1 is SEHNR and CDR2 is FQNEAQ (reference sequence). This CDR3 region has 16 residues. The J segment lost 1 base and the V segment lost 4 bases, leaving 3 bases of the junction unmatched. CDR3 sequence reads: CASSSGQGVSGNTIYF. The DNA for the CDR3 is TGTGCCAGCAGCTCGGGACAGGGGGTATCTGGAAACACCATATATTTT.

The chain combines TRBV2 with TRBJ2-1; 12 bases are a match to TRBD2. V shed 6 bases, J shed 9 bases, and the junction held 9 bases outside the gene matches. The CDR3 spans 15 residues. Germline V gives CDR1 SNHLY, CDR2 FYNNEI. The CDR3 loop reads CASSPLAGGSGEQFF. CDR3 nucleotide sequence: TGTGCCAGCAGCCCACTAGCGGGAGGATCGGGTGAGCAGTTCTTC.

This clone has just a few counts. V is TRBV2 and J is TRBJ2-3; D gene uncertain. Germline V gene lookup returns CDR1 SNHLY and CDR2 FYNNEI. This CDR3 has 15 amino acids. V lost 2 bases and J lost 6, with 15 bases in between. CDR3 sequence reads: CASSEINSDGDTQYF. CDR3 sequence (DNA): TGTGCCAGCAGTGAAATAAACTCGGACGGCGATACGCAGTATTTT. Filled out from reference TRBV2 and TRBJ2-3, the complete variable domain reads EPEVTQTPSHQVTQMGQEVILRCVPISNHLYFYWYRQILGQKVEFLVSFYNNEISEKSEIFDDQFSVERPDGSNFTLKIRSTKLEDSAMYFCASSEINSDGDTQYFGPGTRLTVL.

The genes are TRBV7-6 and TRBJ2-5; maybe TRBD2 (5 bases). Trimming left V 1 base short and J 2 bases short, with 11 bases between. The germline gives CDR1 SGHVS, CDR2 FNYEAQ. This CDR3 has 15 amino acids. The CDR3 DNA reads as TGTGCCAGCAGCTTAGTGTCTAGCAGTCAAGAGACCCAGTACTTC. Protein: CASSLVSSSQETQYF.

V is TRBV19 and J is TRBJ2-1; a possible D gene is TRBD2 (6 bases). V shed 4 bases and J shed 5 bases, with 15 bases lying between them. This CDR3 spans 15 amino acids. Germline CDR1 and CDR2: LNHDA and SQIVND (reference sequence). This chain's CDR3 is CASSKRRDLDNEQFF. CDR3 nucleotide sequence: TGTGCCAGTAGTAAGCGGCGGGACCTCGACAATGAGCAGTTCTTC.

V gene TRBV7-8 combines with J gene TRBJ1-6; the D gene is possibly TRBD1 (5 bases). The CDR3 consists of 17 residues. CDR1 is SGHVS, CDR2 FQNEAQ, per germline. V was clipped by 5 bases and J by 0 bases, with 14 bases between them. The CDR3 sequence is CASSPQRQSSYNSPLHF. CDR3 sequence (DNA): TGTGCCAGCAGCCCCCAACGACAGAGCTCCTATAATTCACCCCTCCACTTT.